This T cell receptor beta chain came from a study of blood T cell repertoires in COVID-19. About the study: COVID-19 samples, acute and convalescent, were from the United States, Italy and Spain. Sources were T cells, B-cell-depleted T cells, or PBMCs; the material itself was cDNA or gDNA.

V dropped 7 bases and J dropped 14 bases, with 22 bases sitting between them. The length of the CDR3 is 13 residues. Germline CDR1 MNHEY, CDR2 SVGAGI. This clone was counted between two and nine times. As handled by the study authors: Amplification of reference gene primers was used by the study to estimate nucleated cell counts. The table came from immunoSEQ multiplex PCR; TCRdb's copy has only in-frame clones and leaves some out. That table is the source of V, J and clone size, and D and trimming were worked out from the DNA. The top ten hold more than 20% of the sample, which has 60,000 to 85,000 clones, roughly 70% seen once.

The sequence was obtained from an older man with acute or convalescent COVID-19. The chain couples TRBV6-5 to TRBJ2-3; a weak D match, TRBD2 (6 bases). Input material: peripheral blood. DNA of the CDR3: TGTGCCAGCAATTCTGGAGAACTAGCCCTGGGGTATTTT. As protein: CASNSGELALGYF.